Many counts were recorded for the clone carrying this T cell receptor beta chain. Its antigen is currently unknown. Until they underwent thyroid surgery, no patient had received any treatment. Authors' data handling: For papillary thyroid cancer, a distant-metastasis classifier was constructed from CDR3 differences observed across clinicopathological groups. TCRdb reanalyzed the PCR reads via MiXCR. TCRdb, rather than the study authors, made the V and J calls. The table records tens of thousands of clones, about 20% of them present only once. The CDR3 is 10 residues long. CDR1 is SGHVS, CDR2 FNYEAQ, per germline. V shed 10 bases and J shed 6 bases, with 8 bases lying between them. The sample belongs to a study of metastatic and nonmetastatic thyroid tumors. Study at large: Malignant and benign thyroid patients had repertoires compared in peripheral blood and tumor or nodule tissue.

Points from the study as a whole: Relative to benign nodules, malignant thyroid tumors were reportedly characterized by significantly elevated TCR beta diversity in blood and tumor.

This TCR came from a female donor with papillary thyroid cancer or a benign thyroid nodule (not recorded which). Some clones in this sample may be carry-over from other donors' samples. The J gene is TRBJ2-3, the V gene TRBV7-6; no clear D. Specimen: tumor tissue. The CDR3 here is CATAGDTQYF. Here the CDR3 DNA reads TGTGCCACCGCTGGGGATACGCAGTATTTT.